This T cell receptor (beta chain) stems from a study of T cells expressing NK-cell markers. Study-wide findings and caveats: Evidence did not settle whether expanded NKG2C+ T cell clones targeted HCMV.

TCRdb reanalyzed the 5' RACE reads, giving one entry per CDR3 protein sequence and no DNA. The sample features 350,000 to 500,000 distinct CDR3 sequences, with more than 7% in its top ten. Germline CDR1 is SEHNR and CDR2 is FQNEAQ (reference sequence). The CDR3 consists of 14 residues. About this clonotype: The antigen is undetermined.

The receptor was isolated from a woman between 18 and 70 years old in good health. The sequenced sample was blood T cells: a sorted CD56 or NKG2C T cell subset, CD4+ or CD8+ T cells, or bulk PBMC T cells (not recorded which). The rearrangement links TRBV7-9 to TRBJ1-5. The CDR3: CASSVWETNQPQHF. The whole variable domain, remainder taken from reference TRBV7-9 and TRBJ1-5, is DTGVSQNPRHKITKRGQNVTFRCDPISEHNRLYWYRQTLGQGPEFLTYFQNEAQLEKSRLLSDRFSAERPKGSFSTLEIQRTEQGDSAMYLCASSVWETNQPQHFGDGTRLSIL.